This record covers a single T cell receptor beta chain. The antigen remains unidentified. The sample belongs to a study of T cell responses to AZD1222 COVID-19 vaccine. Findings and limits, study-wide: Breadth and depth of Spike-specific TCRs rose after two AZD1222 doses. Close to half of spike-specific TCRs reportedly recognize unmutated variant regions. Samples come after the peak T cell response, not at day 14. CD4 TCRs linked to vaccination spanned spike, dominating at 160-218 and 743-854.

Clones were read by immunoSEQ multiplex PCR, and TCRdb kept only the in-frame ones, dropping some. The sample yields 90,000 to 140,000 clones, about 81% seen once. The V segment lost 3 bases and the J segment 3 bases; nucleotides outside the gene matches: 0. The germline V gene encodes CDR1 LGHNA and CDR2 YNFKEQ. The CDR3 spans 13 residues. The origin of this receptor is an adult in good health. Sequencing was performed on peripheral blood, taken on day 0 of AZD1222 vaccination. V usage is TRBV4-2 and J usage is TRBJ2-7; 9 positions agree with TRBD1. The CDR3 region is CASSQDRGYEQYF. CDR3 nucleotide sequence: TGTGCCAGCAGCCAGGACAGGGGCTACGAGCAGTACTTC.